The sequence of this T cell receptor (beta chain) was determined in a study of T cell changes during pregnancy in multiple sclerosis. Germline V gene lookup returns CDR1 SEHNR and CDR2 FQNEAQ (reference sequence). Trimming left V 3 bases short and J 1 base short, with 6 bases between. There are 13 residues in the CDR3. This table comes from immunoSEQ multiplex PCR, and its TCRdb copy is limited to in-frame clones, with some not included. Of 65,000 to 90,000 clones listed, 85% to 95% are singletons. The sequence came from a female donor with multiple sclerosis, enrolled in a pregnancy study. This sequence joins TRBV7-9 and TRBJ1-1; D gene ambiguous. The source material was CD4+ T cells from peripheral blood mononuclear cells, sampled after pregnancy. The CDR3 DNA sequence: TGTGCCAGCAGCTTTCGACAGAACACTGAAGCTTTCTTT. This translates into CASSFRQNTEAFF.